This passage covers 28 T cell receptor beta chains from one sample sequenced in a study of identical twins. TCRdb re-derived calls from the 5' RACE reads in MiXCR, one entry per CDR3 protein. The data show under 900,000 distinct CDR3 sequences, around an eighth seen once. These data were also filed under a second study, of yellow fever vaccine responses in identical twins.

Sequencing was carried out using PBMCs. The receptors stem from a woman aged 18-29 years in good health.

This clonotype was picked up many times. The chain couples TRBV7-8 to TRBJ2-7, with D perhaps TRBD1 (5 bases). The ends were cut back, 8 bases at V and 0 bases at J, with 17 bases in the middle. Germline V gene lookup returns CDR1 SGHVS and CDR2 FQNEAQ. The CDR3 extends over 15 amino acids. For the CDR3, the DNA is TGTGCCAGCTCCCCCGAAGGGGTCCCCTCCTACGAGCAGTACTTC. Translating it yields CASSPEGVPSYEQYF.

This clonotype was seen many times. The gene calls are TRBV5-1 and TRBJ2-4; TRBD1 matches 8 bases. V was clipped by 2 bases and J by 7 bases; unmatched bases: 5. The CDR3 runs to 14 residues. CDR1 is SGHRS, CDR2 YFSETQ, per germline. CDR3 in amino acids: CASSLPGQANIQYF. In DNA form, the CDR3 reads TGCGCCAGCAGCTTACCGGGACAGGCGAACATTCAGTACTTC.

The chain couples TRBV7-9 to TRBJ2-1; D ambiguous. CDR1 is SEHNR and CDR2 is FQNEAQ in the germline V gene (reference sequence). V dropped 2 bases and J dropped 6 bases, with 8 bases sitting between them. The CDR3 is 13 amino acids. CDR3 sequence: CASSLSPGNEQFF. CDR3 DNA: TGTGCCAGCAGCTTATCTCCGGGCAATGAGCAGTTCTTC. The variable domain in full, with the rest retrieved from reference TRBV7-9 and TRBJ2-1, is DTGVSQNPRHKITKRGQNVTFRCDPISEHNRLYWYRQTLGQGPEFLTYFQNEAQLEKSRLLSDRFSAERPKGSFSTLEIQRTEQGDSAMYLCASSLSPGNEQFFGPGTRLTVL.

This clonotype has just a few counts. The chain joins TRBV15 to TRBJ2-5; perhaps TRBD1 as D (5 bases). The CDR3 is 15 residues long. Germline CDR1 LNHNV, CDR2 YYDKDF (reference sequence). The V and J ends lost 1 base and 2 bases respectively, with 11 bases between them. As DNA, the CDR3 is TGTGCCACCAGCAGAGGACAGATGCCTCAAGAGACCCAGTACTTC. Residues: CATSRGQMPQETQYF.

This clonotype was observed many times. V and J are TRBV5-1 and TRBJ1-1; no clear D. V was pared by 0 bases and J by 0 bases, with 12 bases between. There are 16 residues in the CDR3. Germline CDR1 reads SGHRS; CDR2 reads YFSETQ. The CDR3 loop is CASSLGLSGMNTEAFF. CDR3 nucleotides: TGCGCCAGCAGCTTGGGGCTATCGGGCATGAACACTGAAGCTTTCTTT.

Here the CDR3 reads CASSLGQGLVSPLHF. CDR3 coding DNA: TGCGCCAGCAGCTTGGGGCAGGGCCTGGTTTCACCCCTCCACTTT. The V call is TRBV5-1, the J call TRBJ1-6; maybe TRBD1 (5 bases). This CDR3 has 15 amino acids. Germline CDR1 and CDR2: SGHRS and YFSETQ. Deletions cut 0 bases from V and 9 bases from J, with 13 bases between.

This clonotype was found a few times. This chain connects TRBV20-1 to TRBJ1-5; D gene unclear. Germline V lookup: CDR1 DFQATT, CDR2 SNEGSKA (reference sequence). The CDR3 is made up of 12 amino acids. The V and J ends lost 3 bases and 1 base respectively, with 4 bases between them. The CDR3 here is CSASASNQPQHF. CDR3 nucleotides: TGCAGTGCTAGTGCCAGCAATCAGCCCCAGCATTTT.

The gene calls are TRBV20-1 and TRBJ2-3, with D possibly matching TRBD2 (6 bases). This CDR3 is 16 amino acids long. The V end lost 0 bases, the J end lost 0 bases, and 13 bases lay between the germline ends. Germline V CDR1 and CDR2: DFQATT, SNEGSKA (reference sequence). In DNA, the CDR3 is TGCAGTGCTAGAGACAACCGGGACTCCAGCACAGATACGCAGTATTTT. Translated: CSARDNRDSSTDTQYF.

The table lists this clonotype with a few counts. The gene calls are TRBV2 and TRBJ2-1; the match to TRBD2 covers 7 bases. With V trimmed by 7 bases and J by 3 bases, 15 bases remained unmatched. The CDR3 loop spans 17 amino acids. Germline assignment: CDR1 SNHLY and CDR2 FYNNEI. The DNA for the CDR3 is TGTGCCAGCACCCTCCGGGGGGTCGGGGGATTCTACAATGAGCAGTTCTTC. Encoded protein: CASTLRGVGGFYNEQFF. Complete variable domain (other parts from reference TRBV2 and TRBJ2-1): EPEVTQTPSHQVTQMGQEVILRCVPISNHLYFYWYRQILGQKVEFLVSFYNNEISEKSEIFDDQFSVERPDGSNFTLKIRSTKLEDSAMYFCASTLRGVGGFYNEQFFGPGTRLTVL.

The chain employs TRBV10-3 and TRBJ2-4; no firm D call. The CDR3 contains 14 residues. In germline, CDR1 is ENHRY, CDR2 SYGVKD. V lost 3 bases and J lost 8, with 14 bases in between. CDR3 DNA sequence: TGTGCCATCAGTGATAGCAGGTATCCGGACATTCAGTACTTC. It yields the protein CAISDSRYPDIQYF.

The chain joins TRBV7-6 to TRBJ2-7; possible D gene TRBD2, 6 bases. Germline CDR1 and CDR2: SGHVS and FNYEAQ. The V end lost 1 base, the J end lost 0 bases, and 13 bases lay between the germline ends. The length of the CDR3 is 16 residues. CDR3 sequence (DNA): TGTGCCAGCAGCTTAGGCTCGGGAGCTTTCTCCTACGAGCAGTACTTC. This sequence encodes CASSLGSGAFSYEQYF.

This clonotype occurred a few times. The chain employs TRBV6-2 or TRBV6-3 and TRBJ2-7; 8 nucleotides align to TRBD1. Germline V gene data show CDR1 as MNHEY and CDR2 as SVGEGT. The V segment lost 6 bases and the J segment 4 bases; nucleotides outside the gene matches: 2. This CDR3 has 12 amino acids. CDR3 protein: CASRGQGYEQYV. The CDR3 DNA follows: TGTGCCAGCAGAGGACAGGGTTACGAGCAGTACGTC.

The chain is built from TRBV12-3 or TRBV12-4 and TRBJ2-1, with D possibly matching TRBD2 (6 bases). V was pared by 5 bases and J by 4 bases, with 18 bases between. This CDR3 spans 16 amino acids. CDR3 amino acids: CASSQSIQLAYNEQFF. DNA for the CDR3: TGTGCCAGCAGTCAATCAATACAACTAGCTTACAATGAGCAGTTCTTC.

There are a few counts of this clonotype. The chain links TRBV24-1 to TRBJ2-5, with 8 nucleotides matching TRBD1. V lost 1 base and J lost 1; bases outside the gene matches: 13. There are 19 residues in the CDR3. Looked up from germline, CDR1 is KGHDR and CDR2 is SFDVKD. The CDR3 DNA sequence: TGTGCCACCAGTGATTTCCGCATTGGTATCAGGGGGCCCCAAGAGACCCAGTACTTC. Amino acids: CATSDFRIGIRGPQETQYF.

This clonotype was picked up a small number of times. This sequence joins TRBV5-1 and TRBJ2-5; D tentatively reads TRBD1 or TRBD2 (5 bases each). This CDR3 spans 13 amino acids. The V end was cut by 3 bases, the J end by 2 bases, with 8 bases between. CDR1 is SGHRS, CDR2 YFSETQ, per germline. CDR3 nucleotides: TGCGCCAGCAGCTCGGGGCAACAAGAGACCCAGTACTTC. Encoded protein: CASSSGQQETQYF.

The chain couples TRBV7-2 to TRBJ2-1; D gene ambiguous. Germline lookup yields CDR1 SGHTA and CDR2 FQGNSA. Trimming removed 4 bases from V and 3 bases from J, with 13 bases in between. The CDR3 is 15 amino acids. The CDR3: CASSSSVLFYNEQFF. The CDR3 coding sequence is TGTGCCAGCAGCTCCTCGGTCCTCTTCTACAATGAGCAGTTCTTC. The whole variable domain, filled in from reference TRBV7-2 and TRBJ2-1, reads GAGVSQSPSNKVTEKGKDVELRCDPISGHTALYWYRQSLGQGLEFLIYFQGNSAPDKSGLPSDRFSAERTGGSVSTLTIQRTQQEDSAVYLCASSSSVLFYNEQFFGPGTRLTVL.

The chain links TRBV4-1 to TRBJ1-5; maybe TRBD1 (5 bases). CDR1 is MGHRA, CDR2 YSYEKL, per germline. V gave up 5 bases and J gave up 6 bases, with 20 bases separating them. The CDR3 contains 16 residues. CDR3 loop: CASSETLGLNSQPQHF. The CDR3 DNA follows: TGCGCCAGCAGCGAAACGTTGGGGCTGAACAGTCAGCCCCAGCATTTT.

This clonotype has just a few counts. The V call is TRBV6-5, the J call TRBJ1-1, with no clear D. CDR1 and CDR2 (germline): MNHEY, SVGAGI. Trimming removed 4 bases at V and 10 bases at J, with 13 bases between. CDR3 length: 12 amino acids. This CDR3 reads CASSSRSGGAFF. The CDR3 DNA reads TGTGCCAGCAGTTCCAGATCCGGTGGAGCTTTCTTT.

The chain links TRBV20-1 to TRBJ1-1; TRBD1 agrees at 7 bases. Germline loops: CDR1 DFQATT, CDR2 SNEGSKA (reference sequence). The V gene end was trimmed by 0 bases and the J gene end by 4 bases; junction bases not matched to a gene: 8. The CDR3 spans 15 residues. Here the CDR3 reads CSARDWTGPGTEAFF. DNA of the CDR3: TGCAGTGCTAGAGATTGGACAGGACCGGGCACTGAAGCTTTCTTT.

The chain joins TRBV28 to TRBJ2-5, with 10 bases matching TRBD2. CDR3 length: 16 residues. Germline CDR1 and CDR2: MDHEN and SYDVKM. V dropped 3 bases and J dropped 0; count of bases not matched to a gene: 4. The CDR3 region is CASSFQRGGYQETQYF. CDR3 DNA: TGTGCCAGCAGTTTTCAGCGGGGGGGGTACCAAGAGACCCAGTACTTC.

CDR3 region: CSAERTGVYEQYV. CDR3 in DNA: TGCAGCGCCGAAAGGACAGGAGTGTACGAGCAGTACGTC. The gene calls are TRBV20-1 and TRBJ2-7, with 7 bases fitting TRBD1. The CDR3 loop spans 13 amino acids. Per the germline V gene, CDR1 is DFQATT and CDR2 is SNEGSKA (reference sequence).

There are a few counts of this clonotype. The chain uses TRBV28 and TRBJ2-7; D is perhaps TRBD1 or TRBD2 (5 bases each). Germline V lookup: CDR1 MDHEN, CDR2 SYDVKM. The V end lost 5 bases, the J end lost 2 bases, and 19 bases lay between the germline ends. The CDR3 sequence is 16 residues long. CDR3 sequence reads: CASSTPGHTRPYEQYF. As DNA, the CDR3 is TGTGCCAGCAGTACCCCGGGGCACACCAGGCCCTACGAGCAGTACTTC. The entire variable domain, with the rest obtained from reference TRBV28 and TRBJ2-7, is as follows: DVKVTQSSRYLVKRTGEKVFLECVQDMDHENMFWYRQDPGLGLRLIYFSYDVKMKEKGDIPEGYSVSREKKERFSLILESASTNQTSMYLCASSTPGHTRPYEQYFGPGTRLTVT.

This chain uses TRBV3-1 with TRBJ2-2; D is unresolved. V was shortened by 1 base and J by 10 bases, with 7 bases between the two germline ends. In germline, CDR1 is LGHDT, CDR2 YNNKEL (reference sequence). The CDR3 sequence is 12 residues long. CDR3 DNA sequence: TGTGCCAGCAGCCAAGGGCCACCGGAGCTGTTTTTT. Its protein product is CASSQGPPELFF. Full variable domain (remainder filled in from reference TRBV3-1 and TRBJ2-2): DTAVSQTPKYLVTQMGNDKSIKCEQNLGHDTMYWYKQDSKKFLKIMFSYNNKELIINETVPNRFSPKSPDKAHLNLHINSLELGDSAVYFCASSQGPPELFFGEGSRLTVL.

This rearrangement joins TRBV6-1 to TRBJ2-7; D tentatively fits TRBD1 or TRBD2 (7 bases each). CDR1 and CDR2 from the germline V gene are MNHNS and SASEGT. CDR3 length equals 14 residues. The ends were cut back, 6 bases at V and 5 bases at J, with 17 bases in the middle. In DNA form, the CDR3 reads TGTGCCAGCAGGCGGATACAGGGGAGGGACGAGCAGTACGTC. Translation: CASRRIQGRDEQYV.

This clonotype was picked up a small number of times. The V and J genes are TRBV5-1 and TRBJ2-3; TRBD2 aligns across 7 bases. V lost 5 bases and J lost 2; bases outside the gene matches: 8. The CDR3 has 15 amino acids. CDR1 SGHRS and CDR2 YFSETQ come from the germline V gene. CDR3 amino acids: CASRGRGDPTDTQYF. CDR3 nucleotide sequence: TGCGCCAGCAGGGGACGGGGGGACCCCACAGATACGCAGTATTTT.

This clonotype was observed a handful of times. The chain uses TRBV15 and TRBJ2-2; 7 nucleotides align to TRBD1. There are 14 residues in the CDR3. Germline loops: CDR1 LNHNV, CDR2 YYDKDF (reference sequence). Trimming cost V 5 bases and J 1 base; bases outside gene matches: 1. The CDR3 DNA reads as TGTGCCACCAGCTACAGGGGGAACACCGGGGAGCTGTTTTTT. Its protein is CATSYRGNTGELFF. Full variable domain (remainder filled in from reference TRBV15 and TRBJ2-2): DAMVIQNPRYQVTQFGKPVTLSCSQTLNHNVMYWYQQKSSQAPKLLFHYYDKDFNNEADTPDNFQSRRPNTSFCFLDIRSPGLGDTAMYLCATSYRGNTGELFFGEGSRLTVL.

This clonotype was found many times. The chain's CDR3 is CASSYENTGELFF. For the CDR3, the DNA is TGTGCCAGCAGTTACGAAAACACCGGGGAGCTGTTTTTT. V is TRBV7-9 and J is TRBJ2-2; D gene unclear. Germline values: CDR1 SEHNR, CDR2 FQNEAQ (reference sequence). This CDR3 has 13 residues. V lost 6 bases to trimming and J lost 2 bases, with 7 bases between them.

This clonotype was observed a handful of times. This rearrangement joins TRBV12-3 or TRBV12-4 to TRBJ2-1; no clear D. This CDR3 is 13 amino acids long. Between the trimmed V and J ends, which lost 5 bases and 7 bases, there was a span of 12 bases. CDR3 sequence (DNA): TGTGCCAGCAGTGACAAACTCAAAAATGAGCAGTTCTTC. This encodes CASSDKLKNEQFF.